The rows below give T cell receptor beta chains drawn from one sample of a study of control samples from healthy donors and cancer patients. Repertoires were generated with immunoSEQ multiplex PCR, while TCRdb's copy carries only in-frame clones and drops some. The sample records around 140,000 clones, roughly 94% being singletons. The source material was blood. All receptors derive from a man aged 35-49 years in good health. Each CDR3 is given with its conserved first and last residue. D genes are given only for firm matches. Clone size is stated in some rows and not others, as once, few, many or a class when expanded.

>TRBV6-1|NA|NA|TRBJ1-4
TGTGCCAGCAGTGAAAGGGAGTATGAAAAACTGTTTTTT
CASSEREYEKLFF
>TRBV4-1|NA|TRBD2|TRBJ2-3
TGCGCCAGCAGCCAAGGAGATCTAGCGGTAGATACGCAGTATTTT
CASSQGDLAVDTQYF
>TRBV29-1|NA|NA|TRBJ1-2
TGCAGCGTTGAAGATTCCCTCAGGGTCGGCTATGGCTACACCTTC
CSVEDSLRVGYGYTF
>TRBV6-6|NA|NA|TRBJ1-3
TGTGCCAGCAGGGCGGACATTAGCTCTGGAAACACCATATATTTT
CASRADISSGNTIYF
>TRBV11-2|NA|NA|TRBJ2-7
TGTGCCAGCAGCCCTACCTCCTTCTACGAGCAGTACTTC
CASSPTSFYEQYF
>TRBV4-1|NA|TRBD2|TRBJ2-1
TGCGCCAGCAGCCAAGAGCCCGAGCTAGCGGGGGGGCCCTATGAGCAGTTCTTC
CASSQEPELAGGPYEQFF
>TRBV27|once|TRBD2|TRBJ2-5
TGTGCCAGCAGTTTATTGGCTAGCGGGACCTTTCAAGAGACCCAGTACTTC
CASSLLASGTFQETQYF
>TRBV6-5|few|NA|TRBJ2-2
TGTGCCAGCAGGCAGACGAACACCGGGGAGCTGTTTTTT
CASRQTNTGELFF
>TRBV15|NA|NA|TRBJ1-1
TGTGCCACCAGCAGAGGAAGAGACACTGAAGCTTTCTTT
CATSRGRDTEAFF
>TRBV6-2/TRBV6-3|NA|TRBD2|TRBJ2-1
TGTGCCAGCAGTCCGGGACTAGCGGGGGGGGGTGAGCAGTTCTTC
CASSPGLAGGGEQFF
>TRBV27|NA|NA|TRBJ1-1
TGTGCCAGCAGTTCCCCCCTGGGACTTACCACTGAAGCTTTCTTT
CASSSPLGLTTEAFF
>TRBV9|NA|TRBD2|TRBJ2-1
TGTGCCAGCAACGAAGGTGGCGGGAGGGCCGTTGAGCAGTTCTTC
CASNEGGGRAVEQFF
>TRBV7-9|NA|NA|TRBJ2-5
TGTGCCAGCAGCTTAGGGTCGGAAGAGACCCAGTACTTC
CASSLGSEETQYF
>TRBV23-1|NA|NA|TRBJ1-1
TGCGCCAGCAGTCAATCTCGAGGGTCGCATCACACTGAAGCTTTCTTT
CASSQSRGSHHTEAFF
>TRBV9|NA|NA|TRBJ1-1
TGTGCCAGCAGCGTAGTAAGGGTTGGTGAAGCTTTCTTT
CASSVVRVGEAFF
>TRBV7-2|NA|NA|TRBJ2-2
TGTGCCAGCAGCTTAGTTGGAAGGACAGTGAACACCGGGGAGCTGTTTTTT
CASSLVGRTVNTGELFF
>TRBV6-2/TRBV6-3|NA|TRBD2|TRBJ2-7
TGTGCCAGCAGTCCCACTAGCGGGGGATTGGGCGAGCAGTACTTC
CASSPTSGGLGEQYF
>TRBV12-3/TRBV12-4|NA|NA|TRBJ2-3
TGTGCCAGCAGGATTCTCAGGGCAGATACGCAGTATTTT
CASRILRADTQYF
>TRBV20-1|NA|NA|TRBJ2-5
TGCAGTGCGAGCTGGGAGACCCAGTACTTC
CSASWETQYF
>TRBV15|NA|TRBD2|TRBJ2-1
TGTGCCACCAGCAGATACGCCTCGGGGACTATAAGCTCCTACAATGAGCAGTTCTTC
CATSRYASGTISSYNEQFF
>TRBV9|once|NA|TRBJ2-1
TGTGCCAGCAGCACCCGGACGGGTAGCTCCTACAATGAGCAGTTCTTC
CASSTRTGSSYNEQFF
>TRBV9|NA|TRBD2|TRBJ2-1
TGTGCCAGCAGCGTTAAGACTAGCCCTCCACGGAATGAGCAGTTCTTC
CASSVKTSPPRNEQFF
>TRBV5-1|NA|NA|TRBJ1-1
TGCGCCAGCAGCTTAGCGGGGCGGGTGAACACTGAAGCTTTCTTT
CASSLAGRVNTEAFF
>TRBV25-1|NA|NA|TRBJ1-2
TGTGCCAGCAGTGAATATGGGGGGAACTATGGCTACACCTTC
CASSEYGGNYGYTF
>TRBV6-1|NA|NA|TRBJ1-4
TGTGCCGTCGAGGGTGATAATGAAAAACTGTTTTTT
CAVEGDNEKLFF
>TRBV9|NA|NA|TRBJ2-7
TGTGCCAGCAGCGTAGACGGCTACGAGCAGTACTTC
CASSVDGYEQYF
>TRBV5-6|few|TRBD1|TRBJ1-5
TGTGCCAGCAGCTTGCAAGGGGGCCAAGTAGGCAATCAGCCCCAGCATTTT
CASSLQGGQVGNQPQHF